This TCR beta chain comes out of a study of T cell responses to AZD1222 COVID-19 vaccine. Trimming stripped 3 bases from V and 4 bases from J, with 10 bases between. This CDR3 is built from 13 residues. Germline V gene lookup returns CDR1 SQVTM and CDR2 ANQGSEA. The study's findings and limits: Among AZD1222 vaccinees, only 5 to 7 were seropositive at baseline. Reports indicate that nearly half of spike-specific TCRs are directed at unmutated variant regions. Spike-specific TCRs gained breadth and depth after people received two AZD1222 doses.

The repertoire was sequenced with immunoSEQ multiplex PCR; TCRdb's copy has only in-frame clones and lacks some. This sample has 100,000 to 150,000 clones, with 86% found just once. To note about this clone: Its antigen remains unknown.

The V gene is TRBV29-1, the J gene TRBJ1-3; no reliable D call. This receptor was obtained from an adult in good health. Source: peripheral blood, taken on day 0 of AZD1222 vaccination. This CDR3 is CSVEGWYGNTIYF. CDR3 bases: TGCAGCGTTGAGGGTTGGTACGGAAACACCATATATTTT.